The next 20 T cell receptor beta chains were all read from a single sample in a study of T cells in Graves' hyperthyroidism and ophthalmopathy (dated by TCRdb to the late 2010s). The library was made by multiplex PCR. The sequencing machine was an Illumina HiSeq 2000. TCR beta CDR3 regions were amplified from RNA transcripts. A first-round RT-PCR of the TCR CDR3 used the HTBI primer set with the Qiagen OneStep RT-PCR kit. TCRdb passed the public sequencing reads through fastp at Q25 and MiXCR, retaining productive beta sequences. Each CDR3 protein gets just one entry, which takes the most common genes and DNA from the rows behind it. Counted in this sample were 450,000 to 700,000 distinct CDR3 sequences; roughly 46% of them appeared once. Roughly 8.2% of the sample is held by the ten biggest clonotypes. Input material: peripheral blood or thyroid tissue (not recorded which). These receptors all stem from a woman under 30 with Graves' hyperthyroidism.

With respect to this clonotype: This may come from a read error, since a much larger clone is one base off. The chain combines TRBV5-1 with TRBJ1-4; 9 bases map to TRBD1. The CDR3 sequence is 16 residues long. The germline V gene has CDR1 SGHRS and CDR2 YFSETQ. CDR3 sequence: CASSWTGVATNEKLLF. DNA for the CDR3: TGCGCCAGCAGCTGGACAGGGGTTGCAACTAATGAAAAACTGCTTTTT.

The chain combines TRBV29-1 with TRBJ2-7; 9 nucleotides match TRBD2. The V gene end was trimmed by 8 bases and the J gene end by 2 bases; junction bases not matched to a gene: 10. CDR3 length: 14 residues. Germline loops: CDR1 SQVTM, CDR2 ANQGSEA. Here the CDR3 DNA reads TGCAGCAGTTACATGCGGACTAGCGCCTACGAGCAGTACTTC. This sequence encodes CSSYMRTSAYEQYF.

This chain uses TRBV29-1 with TRBJ1-5; 10 bases match TRBD1. J gave up 8 bases and V 7 bases, and 2 bases lay outside the gene matches. Germline CDR1 is SQVTM and CDR2 is ANQGSEA. CDR3 length equals 11 residues. CDR3 nucleotide sequence: TGCAGCGGGGGACAGGGGAAGCCCCAGCATTTT. Its protein product is CSGGQGKPQHF.

The V gene is TRBV20-1, the J gene TRBJ2-7, with 14 bases lining up with TRBD2. The germline V gene has CDR1 DFQATT and CDR2 SNEGSKA (reference sequence). The junction had 9 bases not matched to a gene; V was cut back by 6 bases and J by 5 bases. The CDR3 is 15 residues long. This CDR3 is CSATSGTSGSNEQYF. Written as DNA, the CDR3 is TGCAGTGCCACATCCGGGACTAGCGGGAGTAACGAGCAGTACTTC.

Concerning this clonotype itself: Relative to the germline gene, one junction end is altered; a read error may explain this. The chain is built from TRBV5-1 and TRBJ2-5; D not resolved. The CDR3 is 13 residues long. Germline V gene lookup returns CDR1 SGHRS and CDR2 YFSETQ. In DNA form, the CDR3 reads TGCACCAGCAGCTTGGCGGTCGAAGAGACCCAGTACTTC. Its translation: CTSSLAVEETQYF.

Turning to this clonotype: The conserved phenylalanine or tryptophan normally closing the CDR3 is absent here, so this likely arose from a read error. The V gene is TRBV15, the J gene TRBJ2-7, with a possible D match to TRBD2 (5 bases). V lost 6 bases, J lost 7 bases, and 16 bases lay in between. Germline values: CDR1 LNHNV, CDR2 YYDKDF (reference sequence). The CDR3 sequence is 13 residues long. CDR3 DNA sequence: TGTGCCACCAGGGCACTACTAGACAATGAGCAGTACCTC. It codes for CATRALLDNEQYL.

In this sample, this clonotype turned up once. The chain employs TRBV9 and TRBJ1-6; D gene unclear. The CDR3 consists of 11 residues. CDR1 and CDR2 (germline): SGDLS, YYNGEE. V lost 0 bases and J 18 bases, leaving 10 bases between the germline ends. CDR3 in amino acids: CASSVGELDHF. CDR3 DNA: TGTGCCAGCAGCGTAGGGGAGCTAGACCACTTT.

The CDR3 spells CAISESGEDFYGYTF. The CDR3 DNA sequence: TGTGCCATCAGTGAGTCTGGGGAAGACTTCTATGGCTACACCTTC. J is TRBJ1-2 and V is TRBV10-3; D gene uncertain. The CDR3 is 15 amino acids. CDR1 and CDR2 from the germline V gene are ENHRY and SYGVKD. The V gene lost 0 bases and the J gene lost 4 bases, with 12 bases spanning the gap.

In its sample, this clonotype was seen a few times. This chain's CDR3 is CSTYRGMNTEAFF. DNA for the CDR3: TGCAGCACTTACAGGGGCATGAACACTGAAGCTTTCTTT. V is TRBV29-1 and J is TRBJ1-1, with 7 nucleotides matching TRBD1. The CDR3 sequence is 13 residues long. The V segment lost 8 bases and the J segment 0 bases; nucleotides outside the gene matches: 6. CDR1 is SQVTM and CDR2 is ANQGSEA in the germline V gene.

The J gene is TRBJ2-5, the V gene TRBV27; D could derive from TRBD1 or TRBD2 (5 bases each). V was cut by 9 bases and J by 4 bases, with 12 bases left in between. Germline V gene data show CDR1 as MNHEY and CDR2 as SMNVEV (reference sequence). The CDR3 is made up of 12 amino acids. For the CDR3, the DNA is TGTGCCAGTAGAAATGGGGGAGAGACCCAGTACTTC. Translated: CASRNGGETQYF.

This clonotype was observed many times. The chain is built from TRBV19 and TRBJ2-7; a weak D match, TRBD2 (5 bases). There are 15 residues in the CDR3. The germline V gene has CDR1 LNHDA and CDR2 SQIVND (reference sequence). With 1 base removed from V and 2 bases from J, the gap between germline ends came to 12 bases. In nucleotides, the CDR3 is TGTGCCAGTAGTATAGCGGGGTCGGATCCCTACGAGCAGTACTTC. It codes for CASSIAGSDPYEQYF.

In this sample, this clonotype turned up many times. The V and J genes are TRBV5-5 and TRBJ2-7, with D unresolved. This CDR3 comprises 11 residues. The V end lost 2 bases, the J end lost 3 bases, and 3 bases lay between the germline ends. Germline CDR1 is SGHKS and CDR2 is YYEKEE (reference sequence). This CDR3 is CASSFRYEQYF. The CDR3 region has the DNA TGTGCCAGCAGCTTTCGCTACGAGCAGTACTTC.

This clonotype was seen many times. The V call is TRBV4-1, the J call TRBJ2-7; 8 nucleotides agree with TRBD2. Germline CDR1 and CDR2: MGHRA and YSYEKL. The junction had 10 bases not matched to a gene; V was cut back by 4 bases and J by 2 bases. The CDR3 consists of 16 residues. CDR3 region: CASSPRPGGGTYEQYF. The CDR3, as DNA: TGCGCCAGCAGCCCCCGACCAGGCGGGGGGACCTACGAGCAGTACTTC.

The rearrangement links TRBV20-1 to TRBJ1-4; no clear D gene. The V gene's germline CDR1 is DFQATT and CDR2 SNEGSKA (reference sequence). The CDR3 covers 17 residues. V lost 1 base and J 3 bases, leaving 18 bases between the germline ends. The CDR3 nucleotides are TGCAGTGCTAGAGTCCAGTGGGGTTTCTTAGCTAATGAAAAACTGTTTTTT. Translating gives CSARVQWGFLANEKLFF.

This clonotype was seen ten or more times. The chain couples TRBV5-1 to TRBJ1-4; a weak D match, TRBD1 (5 bases). The germline V gene encodes CDR1 SGHRS and CDR2 YFSETQ. CDR3 length equals 15 residues. Trimming pared 2 bases from V and 3 bases from J, leaving 11 bases between. The CDR3 nucleotides are TGCGCCAGCAGCTTACAGGCGGCTCCTAATGAAAAACTGTTTTTT. Its protein is CASSLQAAPNEKLFF. Looking up the rest from reference TRBV5-1 and TRBJ1-4 gives the full variable domain: KAGVTQTPRYLIKTRGQQVTLSCSPISGHRSVSWYQQTPGQGLQFLFEYFSETQRNKGNFPGRFSGRQFSNSRSEMNVSTLELGDSALYLCASSLQAAPNEKLFFGSGTQLSVL.

This clonotype was observed many times. The CDR3 nucleotides are TGTGCCAGCAGTGAATTTTGGACAGGGACCTACGAGCAGTACTTC. Protein sequence: CASSEFWTGTYEQYF. The chain recombines TRBV6-1 with TRBJ2-7; 8 nucleotides agree with TRBD1. V lost 2 bases and J lost 2; bases outside the gene matches: 5. The CDR3 covers 15 residues. CDR1 is MNHNS, CDR2 SASEGT, per germline.

In this sample, this clonotype turned up many times. V gene TRBV5-6 combines with J gene TRBJ2-7; D perhaps matches TRBD1 (6 bases). V was clipped by 5 bases and J by 7 bases, with 13 bases between them. CDR3 length: 12 residues. Germline values: CDR1 SGHDT, CDR2 YYEEEE. CDR3 coding DNA: TGTGCCAGCAGGCTTACAGGGAAAGAGCAGTACTTC. Translating gives CASRLTGKEQYF.

This clonotype was counted ten times or more. V gene TRBV5-1 combines with J gene TRBJ1-2; no reliable D call. Germline assignment: CDR1 SGHRS and CDR2 YFSETQ. V gave up 2 bases and J gave up 4 bases, with 12 bases separating them. The CDR3 is made up of 14 amino acids. The CDR3 DNA reads as TGCGCCAGCAGCTTCAACACACTGGCCTATGGCTACACCTTC. Amino acids: CASSFNTLAYGYTF.

This clonotype was seen ten or more times. The gene calls are TRBV19 and TRBJ1-6; possible D gene TRBD1, 5 bases. The germline gives CDR1 LNHDA, CDR2 SQIVND (reference sequence). The ends were cut back, 6 bases at V and 10 bases at J, with 16 bases in the middle. The CDR3 is 14 residues long. CDR3 nucleotides: TGTGCCAGTAGCGTGGGCAGGGTGAAATCACCCCTCCACTTT. Its protein product is CASSVGRVKSPLHF. The whole variable domain, filled in from reference TRBV19 and TRBJ1-6, reads DGGITQSPKYLFRKEGQNVTLSCEQNLNHDAMYWYRQDPGQGLRLIYYSQIVNDFQKGDIAEGYSVSREKKESFPLTVTSAQKNPTAFYLCASSVGRVKSPLHFGNGTRLTVT.

The chain carries TRBV15 and TRBJ1-5; TRBD1 aligns across 8 bases. The CDR3 runs 15 residues. In germline, CDR1 is LNHNV, CDR2 YYDKDF (reference sequence). J lost 7 bases, V lost 0 bases, and 5 bases had no gene match. The CDR3 here is CATSRDRGRGQPQHF. The CDR3 coding sequence is TGTGCCACCAGCAGAGACAGGGGGCGTGGACAGCCCCAGCATTTT.